Below are 26 T cell receptor beta chains sequenced from a single sample in a study of cytomegalovirus exposure and HLA in healthy donors. The primer mix had 60 Vbeta and 13 Jbeta primers. This table comes from immunoSEQ multiplex PCR, and its TCRdb copy is limited to in-frame clones, with some not included. Of some 170,000 clones in the sample, roughly 72% were seen once. The sequenced material came from PBMCs. Every receptor here comes from a woman in her 40s in good health and CMV-seronegative.

V and J are TRBV27 and TRBJ1-5, with D maybe TRBD1 (6 bases). Germline V CDR1 and CDR2: MNHEY, SMNVEV (reference sequence). The length of the CDR3 is 15 residues. Trimming shortened V by 4 bases and J by 7 bases, and 17 bases separated the two germline ends. The CDR3 protein is CASSWGQAPGQPQHF. Written as DNA, the CDR3 is TGTGCCAGCAGTTGGGGGCAGGCTCCGGGACAGCCCCAGCATTTT.

This clone was seen a few times. The chain couples TRBV30 to TRBJ2-6; D is unclear. Trimming pared 5 bases from V and 1 base from J, leaving 6 bases between. The CDR3 loop spans 13 amino acids. From germline, CDR1 is GTSNPN and CDR2 SVGIG (reference sequence). The CDR3 sequence is CAWGISGANVLTF. The DNA of the CDR3 is TGTGCCTGGGGCATATCTGGGGCCAACGTCCTGACTTTC.

To note about this clone: Distinct nucleotide sequences in the sample also encode this CDR3. V is TRBV6-5 and J is TRBJ2-1; 15 nucleotides match TRBD2. Trimming cost V 10 bases and J 7 bases; bases outside gene matches: 8. Germline CDR1 MNHEY, CDR2 SVGAGI. This CDR3 has 15 residues. CDR3 loop: CATTFGTSGRNEQFF. The CDR3, as DNA: TGTGCCACCACGTTTGGGACTAGCGGGAGGAATGAGCAGTTCTTC.

This chain uses TRBV19 with TRBJ1-2; 7 nucleotides line up with TRBD1. The CDR3 sequence is 16 residues long. The J segment lost 2 bases and the V segment lost 3 bases, leaving 9 bases of the junction unmatched. CDR1 and CDR2 (germline): LNHDA, SQIVND (reference sequence). The CDR3 spells CASSIFGGDSNYGYTF. The CDR3, as DNA: TGTGCCAGTAGTATTTTTGGCGGGGACAGCAACTATGGCTACACCTTC. The full variable domain, with the rest looked up from reference TRBV19 and TRBJ1-2, is DGGITQSPKYLFRKEGQNVTLSCEQNLNHDAMYWYRQDPGQGLRLIYYSQIVNDFQKGDIAEGYSVSREKKESFPLTVTSAQKNPTAFYLCASSIFGGDSNYGYTFGSGTRLTVV.

This clone was detected a few times. The V gene is TRBV7-2, the J gene TRBJ2-7; 9 positions match TRBD1. Germline CDR1 SGHTA, CDR2 FQGNSA. Trimming cost V 3 bases and J 3 bases; bases outside gene matches: 6. CDR3 length equals 15 residues. The DNA of the CDR3 is TGTGCCAGCAGCTTTCGGGACAGGGTCGACTACGAGCAGTACTTC. As protein: CASSFRDRVDYEQYF.

This clone was recorded many times. The chain has TRBV5-1 and TRBJ2-7; 7 positions agree with TRBD1. Germline values: CDR1 SGHRS, CDR2 YFSETQ. The CDR3 runs to 14 residues. After removal of 1 base from V and 5 bases from J, the junction contained 6 bases not matched to a gene. The CDR3 DNA reads as TGCGCCAGCAGCTTGTTAGGGGGCGGGCACGAGCAGTACTTC. Translated: CASSLLGGGHEQYF.

This clone was observed a few times. The chain recombines TRBV19 with TRBJ2-7, with 9 bases aligning to TRBD1. V trimming: 5 bases; J trimming: 9 bases; junction bases outside the gene matches: 11. CDR1 and CDR2 (germline): LNHDA, SQIVND (reference sequence). There are 14 residues in the CDR3. The chain's CDR3 is CASSLTGGSSRQYF. The CDR3 bases are TGTGCCAGTAGTTTGACAGGGGGTTCTTCACGGCAGTACTTC.

This clone was picked up one time. This chain links TRBV2 with TRBJ1-2; perhaps TRBD1 as D (6 bases). V lost 0 bases, J lost 7 bases, and 15 bases lay in between. Per the germline V gene, CDR1 is SNHLY and CDR2 is FYNNEI. The length of the CDR3 is 15 residues. The CDR3 protein is CASSEARQGKLGYTF. The CDR3 region has the DNA TGTGCCAGCAGTGAAGCGCGTCAGGGGAAGCTTGGCTACACCTTC. Based on the CDR3 plus reference TRBV2 and TRBJ1-2, the full variable domain is EPEVTQTPSHQVTQMGQEVILRCVPISNHLYFYWYRQILGQKVEFLVSFYNNEISEKSEIFDDQFSVERPDGSNFTLKIRSTKLEDSAMYFCASSEARQGKLGYTFGSGTRLTVV.

This clone occurred once. The V gene is TRBV2, the J gene TRBJ1-2; possibly TRBD1 for D (6 bases). Between the trimmed V and J ends, which lost 6 bases and 6 bases, there was a span of 23 bases. The CDR3 is 16 amino acids. Germline loops: CDR1 SNHLY, CDR2 FYNNEI. CDR3 sequence: CASREYRQTGSNGYTF. The CDR3 coding sequence is TGTGCCAGCAGAGAATACAGACAGACAGGTTCGAATGGCTACACCTTC.

The chain has TRBV28 and TRBJ2-2; possibly TRBD2 for D (5 bases). CDR3 length: 12 amino acids. CDR1 and CDR2 from the germline V gene are MDHEN and SYDVKM. Trimming cost V 8 bases and J 3 bases, with 7 bases left between them. The chain's CDR3 is CASGGHTGELFF. Here the CDR3 DNA reads TGTGCCAGCGGAGGACACACCGGGGAGCTGTTTTTT.

The chain is built from TRBV6-1 and TRBJ1-3; D not resolved. The CDR3 sequence is 14 residues long. Trimming removed 8 bases at V and 2 bases at J, with 13 bases between. Per the germline V gene, CDR1 is MNHNS and CDR2 is SASEGT. The CDR3 protein is CASWSLSTGNTIYF. CDR3 DNA sequence: TGTGCCAGCTGGTCATTATCTACTGGAAACACCATATATTTT.

The chain employs TRBV23-1 and TRBJ1-1; D may be TRBD1 (6 bases). TRBV23-1 is given ORF status, its function remaining uncertain. The V and J ends lost 3 bases and 4 bases respectively, with 15 bases between them. There are 15 residues in the CDR3. The CDR3 spells CASSHWGRGGTEAFF. DNA for the CDR3: TGCGCCAGCAGTCATTGGGGGCGAGGGGGCACTGAAGCTTTCTTT.

V gene TRBV5-1 combines with J gene TRBJ2-7; D gene unclear. The CDR3 length is 12 residues. V dropped 3 bases and J dropped 6 bases, with 10 bases sitting between them. Germline V gene data show CDR1 as SGHRS and CDR2 as YFSETQ. The CDR3 bases are TGCGCCAGCAGCTCGTCATTCGGCGAGCAGTACTTC. Protein: CASSSSFGEQYF.

On this clone: This sample includes further DNA sequences coding for the same CDR3. This sequence joins TRBV5-1 and TRBJ2-2, with D possibly being TRBD1 (6 bases). CDR1 SGHRS and CDR2 YFSETQ come from the germline V gene. V dropped 7 bases and J dropped 4 bases, with 14 bases sitting between them. The CDR3 spans 14 residues. The CDR3 loop is CASSPQGSTGELFF. The CDR3, as DNA: TGCGCCAGCTCTCCACAGGGATCCACCGGGGAGCTGTTTTTT.

The CDR3 DNA is TGTGCCAGCAGTGAAGAGTCCGCCGGGTATTGGGAGCAGTACTTC. It encodes CASSEESAGYWEQYF. The chain uses TRBV6-1 and TRBJ2-7; no firm D call. V lost 1 base, J lost 7 bases, and 17 bases lay in between. The CDR3 sequence is 15 residues long. Germline V gene sequence: CDR1 MNHNS, CDR2 SASEGT.

This clone occurred a few times. Other DNA sequences of this sample code for an identical CDR3. The gene calls are TRBV29-1 and TRBJ1-1; TRBD1 agrees at 8 bases. The germline V gene encodes CDR1 SQVTM and CDR2 ANQGSEA. The trim removed 7 bases at V and 1 base at J, leaving 2 bases unmatched. This CDR3 has 12 residues. The CDR3 region is CSAGQGNTEAFF. The CDR3 DNA is TGCAGCGCTGGACAGGGGAACACTGAAGCTTTCTTT.

DNA for the CDR3: TGTGCCAGCAGCGCGGGACAGTTGAACACTGAAGCTTTCTTT. This encodes CASSAGQLNTEAFF. The genes are TRBV9 and TRBJ1-1; 7 bases line up with TRBD1. CDR3 size: 14 residues. The germline V gene has CDR1 SGDLS and CDR2 YYNGEE. The V and J ends lost 3 bases and 0 bases, in that order; junction bases with no gene match: 2.

This clone was detected a few times. The chain uses TRBV30 and TRBJ2-7, with 12 bases lining up with TRBD2. V dropped 4 bases and J dropped 6; count of bases not matched to a gene: 7. Germline CDR1 is GTSNPN and CDR2 is SVGIG (reference sequence). The length of the CDR3 is 14 residues. CDR3 bases: TGTGCCTGGACTAGCGGGAGGGCCCGTTCCGAGCAGTACTTC. It codes for CAWTSGRARSEQYF. The entire variable domain, with the rest obtained from reference TRBV30 and TRBJ2-7, is as follows: SQTIHQWPATLVQPVGSPLSLECTVEGTSNPNLYWYRQAAGRGLQLLFYSVGIGQISSEVPQNLSASRPQDRQFILSSKKLLLSDSGFYLCAWTSGRARSEQYFGPGTRLTVT.

The rearrangement uses TRBV28 and TRBJ1-1, with D unclear. Looked up from germline, CDR1 is MDHEN and CDR2 is SYDVKM. This CDR3 region has 12 residues. V was clipped by 6 bases and J by 5 bases, with 10 bases between them. This CDR3 is CASSLTRTEAFF. CDR3 DNA: TGTGCCAGCAGCCTTACTCGGACTGAAGCTTTCTTT.

This chain links TRBV19 with TRBJ2-1; D is ambiguous. V was trimmed by 4 bases and J by 9 bases, leaving 16 bases between them. From germline, CDR1 is LNHDA and CDR2 SQIVND (reference sequence). This CDR3 has 14 residues. CDR3 region: CASSSRNLDGEQFF. The CDR3, as DNA: TGTGCCAGTAGTAGCCGGAACCTAGATGGTGAGCAGTTCTTC.

CDR3: CASSPDRGWETQYF. For the CDR3, the DNA is TGTGCCAGCAGCCCGGACAGGGGATGGGAGACCCAGTACTTC. The rearrangement joins TRBV4-2 to TRBJ2-5, with 9 bases aligning to TRBD1. Per the germline V gene, CDR1 is LGHNA and CDR2 is YNFKEQ. V trimming: 4 bases; J trimming: 5 bases; junction bases outside the gene matches: 5. CDR3 length equals 14 residues.

This clone occurred once. The chain carries TRBV10-3 and TRBJ1-1, with no clear D. Germline V gene data show CDR1 as ENHRY and CDR2 as SYGVKD. The CDR3 sequence is 14 residues long. Trimming took 0 bases from V and 4 from J, leaving 9 bases between them. This CDR3 reads CAISESKAGTEAFF. The CDR3 coding sequence is TGTGCCATCAGTGAGTCGAAGGCGGGCACTGAAGCTTTCTTT.

The gene calls are TRBV30 and TRBJ2-3; 9 bases map to TRBD2. Germline V CDR1 and CDR2: GTSNPN, SVGIG (reference sequence). The CDR3 is 14 residues long. V lost 3 bases to trimming and J lost 4 bases; unmatched junction nucleotides: 5. The CDR3 region is CAWSDSGRSDTQYF. The CDR3 coding sequence is TGTGCCTGGAGCGATAGCGGGAGATCAGATACGCAGTATTTT.

V gene TRBV25-1 combines with J gene TRBJ1-1; D gene uncertain. From germline, CDR1 is MGHDK and CDR2 SYGVNS. V lost 4 bases and J 5 bases, leaving 11 bases between the germline ends. The CDR3 extends over 13 amino acids. The CDR3 bases are TGTGCCAGCAGTGCCGGGAGCGGTACTGAAGCTTTCTTT. Protein product: CASSAGSGTEAFF. Full variable domain (remainder filled in from reference TRBV25-1 and TRBJ1-1): EADIYQTPRYLVIGTGKKITLECSQTMGHDKMYWYQQDPGMELHLIHYSYGVNSTEKGDLSSESTVSRIRTEHFPLTLESARPSHTSQYLCASSAGSGTEAFFGQGTRLTVV.

The chain uses TRBV5-6 and TRBJ2-1; TRBD2 matches 8 bases. V lost 5 bases and J lost 3; bases outside the gene matches: 7. Germline CDR1 and CDR2: SGHDT and YYEEEE. This CDR3 has 15 amino acids. The CDR3 nucleotides are TGTGCCAGCAGTCAACTAGCGGCTCTCTACAATGAGCAGTTCTTC. Amino acids: CASSQLAALYNEQFF. The full variable domain, in which reference TRBV5-6 and TRBJ2-1 provide the parts outside the CDR3, is DAGVTQSPTHLIKTRGQQVTLRCSPKSGHDTVSWYQQALGQGPQFIFQYYEEEERQRGNFPDRFSGHQFPNYSSELNVNALLLGDSALYLCASSQLAALYNEQFFGPGTRLTVL.

This clone was observed a single time. This chain joins TRBV28 and TRBJ2-1, with TRBD2 matching 7 bases. V shed 1 base and J 1 base; nucleotides not matched to a gene: 4. This CDR3 region has 16 residues. Germline loops: CDR1 MDHEN, CDR2 SYDVKM. CDR3 in amino acids: CASSLFLAASYNEQFF. Here the CDR3 DNA reads TGTGCCAGCAGTTTATTCCTAGCGGCTTCCTACAATGAGCAGTTCTTC.